These 10 T cell receptor beta chains originate from one sample sequenced in a study of identical twins. MiXCR was run by TCRdb on the 5' RACE reads, yielding one entry per CDR3 protein. The sample has about 890,000 distinct CDR3 sequences, more than 9% seen once. This same sample was also part of a study on yellow fever vaccine responses in identical twins.

The material sequenced was PBMCs. Receptors originate from a woman under 30 in good health.

V gene TRBV7-2 combines with J gene TRBJ2-1; tentative D call: TRBD2 (7 bases). Trimming left V 5 bases short and J 6 bases short, with 23 bases between. CDR3 size: 17 residues. Germline assignment: CDR1 SGHTA and CDR2 FQGNSA. The CDR3 protein is CASSAGSTSWGPNEQFF. CDR3 DNA: TGTGCCAGCAGCGCAGGGTCGACTAGCTGGGGGCCCAATGAGCAGTTCTTC.

The gene calls are TRBV15 and TRBJ1-2; 7 nucleotides align to TRBD1. This CDR3 contains 15 residues. V lost 0 bases to trimming and J lost 4 bases; unmatched junction nucleotides: 5. Germline assignment: CDR1 LNHNV and CDR2 YYDKDF (reference sequence). The CDR3 spells CATSRDADRVYGYTF. CDR3 nucleotides: TGTGCCACCAGCAGAGATGCAGACAGGGTCTATGGCTACACCTTC.

This clonotype was seen many times. This chain uses TRBV5-1 with TRBJ2-7; D is perhaps TRBD2 (6 bases). Trimming cost V 0 bases and J 2 bases, with 12 bases left between them. Germline V gene lookup returns CDR1 SGHRS and CDR2 YFSETQ. There are 15 residues in the CDR3. In DNA form, the CDR3 reads TGCGCCAGCAGCTTGGTCCGGGGGTCTGCCTACGAGCAGTACTTC. Its protein is CASSLVRGSAYEQYF.

The genes are TRBV5-1 and TRBJ2-1; unclear D gene. Trimming took 0 bases from V and 6 from J, leaving 10 bases between them. There are 14 residues in the CDR3. CDR1 is SGHRS and CDR2 is YFSETQ in the germline V gene. The CDR3 nucleotides are TGCGCCAGCAGCTTGGCCGGTCGGTCCAATGAGCAGTTCTTC. This codes for CASSLAGRSNEQFF.

V usage is TRBV29-1 and J usage is TRBJ2-2, with 7 bases identical to TRBD1. Germline V gene data show CDR1 as SQVTM and CDR2 as ANQGSEA. V lost 5 bases, J lost 6 bases, and 0 bases stayed unmatched. The CDR3 runs 11 residues. For the CDR3, the DNA is TGCAGCGTTCAGGGGGCCGGGGAGCTGTTTTTT. Its translation is CSVQGAGELFF.

The V and J genes are TRBV12-3 or TRBV12-4 and TRBJ1-2; TRBD1 aligns across 9 bases. The ends lost 5 bases at V and 8 bases at J; junction bases unmatched: 9. The CDR3 is 14 residues long. As DNA, the CDR3 is TGTGCCAGCAGTCACCTACAGGGGGCGCCGGGCTACACCTTC. Its protein is CASSHLQGAPGYTF.

This clonotype was seen a few times. The chain has TRBV7-9 and TRBJ2-5; D may be TRBD2 (6 bases). CDR1 is SEHNR, CDR2 FQNEAQ, per germline (reference sequence). V dropped 5 bases and J dropped 7 bases, with 17 bases sitting between them. This CDR3 has 14 residues. This chain's CDR3 is CASSQNPGEGTQYF. CDR3 nucleotide sequence: TGTGCCAGCAGCCAAAACCCGGGGGAAGGGACCCAGTACTTC.

The chain uses TRBV20-1 and TRBJ2-3, with a tentative D call TRBD2 (6 bases). The CDR3 extends over 13 amino acids. The germline CDR1 and CDR2 sequences are DFQATT and SNEGSKA (reference sequence). Trimming stripped 6 bases from V and 8 bases from J, with 18 bases between. As DNA, the CDR3 is TGCAGTGCCCCGCGGGACGGCGGTTCTACGCAGTATTTT. Translated: CSAPRDGGSTQYF.

To note about this clonotype: Given a much more abundant clone one base away, this may be a read error. The chain combines TRBV7-8 with TRBJ2-3, with D possibly being TRBD2 (5 bases). Germline V gene sequence: CDR1 SGHVS, CDR2 FQNEAQ. The V end was cut by 5 bases, the J end by 5 bases, with 17 bases between. This CDR3 is 15 amino acids long. The CDR3 DNA reads TGTGCCAGCAGCCGGACTCCCGGGATTGGAGATACGCAGTATTTT. The encoded protein is CASSRTPGIGDTQYF.

The chain links TRBV20-1 to TRBJ2-7; TRBD2 aligns across 9 bases. The junction had 5 bases not matched to a gene; V was cut back by 3 bases and J by 5 bases. This CDR3 has 13 amino acids. CDR1 and CDR2 (germline): DFQATT, SNEGSKA (reference sequence). Written as DNA, the CDR3 is TGCAGTGCTAGGAGCGGGAGGTCCAACGAGCAGTACTTC. Translating it yields CSARSGRSNEQYF.